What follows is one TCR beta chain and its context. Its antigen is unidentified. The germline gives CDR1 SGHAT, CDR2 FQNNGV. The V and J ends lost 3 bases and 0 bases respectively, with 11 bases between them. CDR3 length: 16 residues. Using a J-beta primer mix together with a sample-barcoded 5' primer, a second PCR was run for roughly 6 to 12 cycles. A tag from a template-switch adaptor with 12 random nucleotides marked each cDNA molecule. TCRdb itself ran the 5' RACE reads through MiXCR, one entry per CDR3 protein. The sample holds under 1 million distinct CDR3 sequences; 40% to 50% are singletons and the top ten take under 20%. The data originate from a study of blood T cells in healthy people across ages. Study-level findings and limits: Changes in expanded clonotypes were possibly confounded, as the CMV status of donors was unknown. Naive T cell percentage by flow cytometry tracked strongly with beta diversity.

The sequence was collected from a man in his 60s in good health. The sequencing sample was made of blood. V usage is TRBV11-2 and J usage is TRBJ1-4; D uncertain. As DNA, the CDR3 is TGTGCCAGCAGCTTTACGGCTACCGCAACTAATGAAAAACTGTTTTTT. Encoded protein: CASSFTATATNEKLFF.